Below, 9 T cell receptor beta chains from the same sample are listed, as sequenced in a study of blood T cells in healthy people across ages (dated by TCRdb to between 2014 and 2017). Library prep was done by 5' RACE. The instrument given in TCRdb is Illumina HiSeq 2500. A second PCR of 7 to 11 cycles was performed with a sample-barcoded 5' primer and a J-beta primer mix. Starting from the raw public reads, TCRdb applied fastp trimming at Q25, assembled clones with MiXCR and retained in-frame beta chains. Each record represents a unique CDR3 protein, reported with the most common genes and DNA among its rows. This sample comprises about 1.6 million distinct CDR3 sequences, about 31% of them detected only once. Jointly, the top ten make up about 11% of the sample. What was sequenced was blood. These receptor sequences come from a woman in her 30s in good health.

This clonotype has ten or more counts. The chain recombines TRBV20-1 with TRBJ2-3; D gene ambiguous. Germline V CDR1 and CDR2: DFQATT, SNEGSKA (reference sequence). V gave up 3 bases and J gave up 10 bases, with 20 bases separating them. This CDR3 has 14 amino acids. In DNA form, the CDR3 reads TGCAGTGCTAGGGTCCGCGGCCCAGCAGGTGCGCAGTATTTT. It is translated as CSARVRGPAGAQYF.

This clonotype was recorded once. The chain employs TRBV6-1 and TRBJ2-3; possibly TRBD1 or TRBD2 for D (5 bases each). The germline V gene has CDR1 MNHNS and CDR2 SASEGT. The CDR3 contains 17 residues. The V and J ends lost 3 bases and 3 bases respectively, with 19 bases between them. The DNA for the CDR3 is TGTGCCAGCAGTGAGGAGGACAACCCCGGGCGGACAGATACGCAGTATTTT. Its translation is CASSEEDNPGRTDTQYF.

In its sample, this clonotype was seen a few times. The chain is built from TRBV7-9 and TRBJ2-5, with TRBD1 identical over 12 bases. The CDR3 runs 15 residues. Losses at the gene ends were 5 bases for V and 2 bases for J; bases not matched to a gene: 3. The germline CDR1 and CDR2 sequences are SEHNR and FQNEAQ (reference sequence). The CDR3 reads CASSTGQGAQETQYF. In nucleotides, the CDR3 is TGTGCCAGCAGCACGGGACAGGGGGCACAAGAGACCCAGTACTTC. Together with reference TRBV7-9 and TRBJ2-5, the CDR3 gives the full variable domain: DTGVSQNPRHKITKRGQNVTFRCDPISEHNRLYWYRQTLGQGPEFLTYFQNEAQLEKSRLLSDRFSAERPKGSFSTLEIQRTEQGDSAMYLCASSTGQGAQETQYFGPGTRLLVL.

The chain links TRBV5-1 to TRBJ2-7, with a weak D call TRBD1 (6 bases). The germline gives CDR1 SGHRS, CDR2 YFSETQ. The CDR3 loop spans 15 amino acids. Trimming took 0 bases from V and 4 from J, leaving 14 bases between them. CDR3 protein: CASSLDYGQSYEQYF. CDR3 in DNA: TGCGCCAGCAGCTTGGACTACGGACAGTCTTACGAGCAGTACTTC.

The chain links TRBV7-9 to TRBJ2-3; TRBD1 might be the D (6 bases). The CDR3 has 14 residues. Trimming left V 4 bases short and J 5 bases short, with 13 bases between. In germline, CDR1 is SEHNR, CDR2 FQNEAQ (reference sequence). The CDR3 loop is CASSSDRPKDTQYF. CDR3 coding DNA: TGTGCCAGCAGCTCTGACAGGCCAAAAGATACGCAGTATTTT.

J is TRBJ1-6 and V is TRBV29-1, with D hard to call. Trimming removed 6 bases at V and 8 bases at J, with 17 bases between. CDR3 length: 14 residues. Germline V CDR1 and CDR2: SQVTM, ANQGSEA. CDR3 residues: CSVFRLGNYSPLHF. The CDR3, as DNA: TGCAGCGTCTTTCGACTGGGGAATTATTCACCCCTCCACTTT.

The chain carries TRBV5-6 and TRBJ2-1; 8 bases are a match to TRBD2. The ends lost 3 bases at V and 7 bases at J; junction bases unmatched: 9. The CDR3 is made up of 15 amino acids. Germline V gives CDR1 SGHDT, CDR2 YYEEEE. For the CDR3, the DNA is TGTGCCAGCAGCTCAAGCGGGGGCCCCGCGAATGAGCAGTTCTTC. The encoded protein is CASSSSGGPANEQFF.

This clonotype was counted only a few times. The chain couples TRBV5-1 to TRBJ2-7; 8 bases fit TRBD1. From germline, CDR1 is SGHRS and CDR2 YFSETQ. The CDR3 is 15 amino acids. With V trimmed by 0 bases and J by 6 bases, 8 bases remained unmatched. CDR3 DNA sequence: TGCGCCAGCAGCTTGGCTGGACAGGGTCGGTCCGAGCAGTACTTC. This codes for CASSLAGQGRSEQYF.

The CDR3 DNA follows: TGTGCCAGCAGTAGGGACAGGGTGGCAGATACGCAGTATTTT. It specifies CASSRDRVADTQYF. V usage is TRBV6-1 and J usage is TRBJ2-3; 9 nucleotides match TRBD1. Trimming at V came to 5 bases and at J to 4 bases, leaving 4 bases not matched to a gene. The germline gives CDR1 MNHNS, CDR2 SASEGT. The CDR3 contains 14 residues.